The 10 T cell receptor beta chains in this list originate from one sample, sequenced in a study of blood T cell repertoires in COVID-19. The data were produced by immunoSEQ multiplex PCR, yet TCRdb's version contains in-frame clones alone and is incomplete. The sample lists about 130,000 clones, about 72% seen once, with about 10% in the top ten. The sequencing sample was made of peripheral blood. Every receptor here comes from a man in his 60s who had recovered from COVID-19.

This chain links TRBV11-3 with TRBJ2-3; D is perhaps TRBD2 (6 bases). CDR1 is SGHNT and CDR2 is YENEEA in the germline V gene. With 4 bases removed from V and 8 bases from J, the gap between germline ends came to 16 bases. This CDR3 spans 14 amino acids. In DNA, the CDR3 is TGTGCCAGCAGCTCTTCACGACGGGGGTCTACGCAGTATTTT. Protein product: CASSSSRRGSTQYF.

This chain links TRBV25-1 with TRBJ2-5; 7 nucleotides match TRBD2. From germline, CDR1 is MGHDK and CDR2 SYGVNS. This CDR3 comprises 17 residues. The ends lost 3 bases at V and 4 bases at J; junction bases unmatched: 14. This CDR3 reads CASSDSSQRGAAETQYF. CDR3 coding DNA: TGTGCCAGCAGTGATAGTTCGCAGCGGGGAGCCGCAGAGACCCAGTACTTC.

The chain couples TRBV12-3 or TRBV12-4 to TRBJ2-1; D is perhaps TRBD1 (5 bases). The CDR3 has 12 residues. The V gene lost 6 bases and the J gene lost 8 bases, with 11 bases spanning the gap. The CDR3 DNA reads as TGTGCCAGCAGGGCAGGGTTACATGAGCAGTTCTTC. Translated, it gives CASRAGLHEQFF.

The chain joins TRBV6-5 to TRBJ2-1; D perhaps matches TRBD1 (6 bases). Per germline, CDR1 MNHEY and CDR2 SVGAGI. This CDR3 comprises 16 residues. Trimming took 4 bases from V and 0 from J, leaving 13 bases between them. The CDR3 nucleotides read TGTGCCAGCAGTTCGTACGGGACAACCTCCTACAATGAGCAGTTCTTC. Translation gives CASSSYGTTSYNEQFF.

The chain carries TRBV19 and TRBJ2-1; 7 bases line up with TRBD2. Germline values: CDR1 LNHDA, CDR2 SQIVND (reference sequence). There are 17 residues in the CDR3. V shed 1 base, J shed 10 bases, and the junction held 16 bases outside the gene matches. Written as DNA, the CDR3 is TGTGCCAGTAGTATAGCCCGTCGGGGCGGGGGTAACCCCGAGCAGTTCTTC. It is translated as CASSIARRGGGNPEQFF.

This chain connects TRBV5-6 to TRBJ2-3; a possible D gene is TRBD2 (5 bases). In germline, CDR1 is SGHDT, CDR2 YYEEEE. The V end lost 1 base, the J end lost 6 bases, and 15 bases lay between the germline ends. This CDR3 region has 15 residues. In nucleotides, the CDR3 is TGTGCCAGCAGCTTGTGGAGCCCAACGGGGGATACGCAGTATTTT. Protein: CASSLWSPTGDTQYF. Drawing the rest from reference TRBV5-6 and TRBJ2-3, the complete variable domain is DAGVTQSPTHLIKTRGQQVTLRCSPKSGHDTVSWYQQALGQGPQFIFQYYEEEERQRGNFPDRFSGHQFPNYSSELNVNALLLGDSALYLCASSLWSPTGDTQYFGPGTRLTVL.

The rearrangement joins TRBV27 to TRBJ2-5, with D perhaps TRBD2 (5 bases). This CDR3 has 12 amino acids. V was trimmed by 3 bases and J by 4 bases, leaving 6 bases between them. The V gene's germline CDR1 is MNHEY and CDR2 SMNVEV (reference sequence). The CDR3 reads CASSFEGETQYF. CDR3 coding DNA: TGTGCCAGCAGTTTCGAGGGAGAGACCCAGTACTTC.

This rearrangement joins TRBV3-1 (or the pseudogene TRBV3-2) to TRBJ1-5; TRBD1 agrees at 7 bases. After removal of 3 bases from V and 4 bases from J, the junction contained 6 bases not matched to a gene. From germline, CDR1 is LGHDT and CDR2 YNNKEL (reference sequence). There are 15 residues in the CDR3. The CDR3 coding sequence is TGTGCCAGCAGCCATAAACAGGGGACGAATCAGCCCCAGCATTTT. Protein: CASSHKQGTNQPQHF.

This clone was seen only once. The chain combines TRBV28 with TRBJ2-1; 8 bases are shared with TRBD2. CDR3 length: 17 amino acids. Germline CDR1 is MDHEN and CDR2 is SYDVKM. V shed 1 base and J 8 bases; nucleotides not matched to a gene: 13. The CDR3 sequence: CASSLSSGVAGWDEQFF. CDR3 nucleotides: TGTGCCAGCAGTTTATCCTCCGGGGTAGCGGGGTGGGATGAGCAGTTCTTC.

This clone was recorded many times. The chain has TRBV7-6 and TRBJ2-7, with a tentative D call TRBD1 (6 bases). This CDR3 is built from 13 residues. Per germline, CDR1 SGHVS and CDR2 FNYEAQ. The germline V and J ends were trimmed by 5 bases and 1 base, with 9 bases remaining between them. The CDR3 DNA follows: TGTGCCAGCAGCGTAGGGACATCCTACGAGCAGTACTTC. Translated, it gives CASSVGTSYEQYF.